Detailed here is one T cell receptor (beta chain). This record comes from a study of blood T cell repertoires in COVID-19. Enrolment of Seattle patients took place during active infection, and they were followed longitudinally. Source study methods: From reference gene primer amplification, estimates of nucleated cell counts were derived. The protocol was immunoSEQ multiplex PCR, while the TCRdb copy is restricted to in-frame clones and leaves out a portion. Clonal size and the V and J genes are those of that table, whereas D and trimming came from the DNA. Here the sample spans around 260,000 clones, around 92% being singletons. Looked up from germline, CDR1 is SGHTA and CDR2 is FQGNSA. The CDR3 extends over 14 amino acids. With V trimmed by 1 base and J by 3 bases, 3 bases remained unmatched.

J is TRBJ2-7 and V is TRBV7-2, with 7 nucleotides matching TRBD2. This receptor was taken from a person aged 18 to 30 with COVID-19, enrolled during active disease. The sample taken for sequencing was peripheral blood. CDR3 loop: CASSLEGGFYEQYF. The CDR3 nucleotides read TGTGCCAGCAGCTTAGAGGGAGGGTTCTACGAGCAGTACTTC.